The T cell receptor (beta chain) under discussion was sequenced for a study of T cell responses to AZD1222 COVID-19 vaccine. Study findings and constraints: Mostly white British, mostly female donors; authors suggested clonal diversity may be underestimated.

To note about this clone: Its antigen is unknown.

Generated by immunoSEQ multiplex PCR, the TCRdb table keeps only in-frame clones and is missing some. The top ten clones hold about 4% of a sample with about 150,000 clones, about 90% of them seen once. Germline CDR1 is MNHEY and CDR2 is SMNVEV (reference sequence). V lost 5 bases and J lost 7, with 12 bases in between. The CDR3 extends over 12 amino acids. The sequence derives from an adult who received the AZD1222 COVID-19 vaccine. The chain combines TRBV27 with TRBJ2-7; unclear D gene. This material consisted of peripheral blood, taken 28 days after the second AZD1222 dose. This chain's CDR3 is CASSPMGAEQYF. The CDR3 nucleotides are TGTGCCAGCAGTCCTATGGGTGCAGAGCAGTACTTC.